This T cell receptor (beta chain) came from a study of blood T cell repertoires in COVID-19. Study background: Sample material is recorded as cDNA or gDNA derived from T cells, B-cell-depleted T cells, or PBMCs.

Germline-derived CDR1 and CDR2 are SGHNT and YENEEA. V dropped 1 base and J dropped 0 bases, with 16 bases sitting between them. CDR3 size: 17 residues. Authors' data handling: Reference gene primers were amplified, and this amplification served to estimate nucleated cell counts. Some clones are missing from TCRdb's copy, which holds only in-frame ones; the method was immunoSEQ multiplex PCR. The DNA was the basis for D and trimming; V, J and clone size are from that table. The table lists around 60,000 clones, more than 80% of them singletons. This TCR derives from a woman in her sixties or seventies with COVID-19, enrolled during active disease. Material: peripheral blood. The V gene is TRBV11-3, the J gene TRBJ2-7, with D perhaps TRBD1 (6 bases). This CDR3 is CASSLVAGTPSSYEQYF. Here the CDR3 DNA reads TGTGCCAGCAGCTTAGTAGCCGGGACACCCAGCTCCTACGAGCAGTACTTC.